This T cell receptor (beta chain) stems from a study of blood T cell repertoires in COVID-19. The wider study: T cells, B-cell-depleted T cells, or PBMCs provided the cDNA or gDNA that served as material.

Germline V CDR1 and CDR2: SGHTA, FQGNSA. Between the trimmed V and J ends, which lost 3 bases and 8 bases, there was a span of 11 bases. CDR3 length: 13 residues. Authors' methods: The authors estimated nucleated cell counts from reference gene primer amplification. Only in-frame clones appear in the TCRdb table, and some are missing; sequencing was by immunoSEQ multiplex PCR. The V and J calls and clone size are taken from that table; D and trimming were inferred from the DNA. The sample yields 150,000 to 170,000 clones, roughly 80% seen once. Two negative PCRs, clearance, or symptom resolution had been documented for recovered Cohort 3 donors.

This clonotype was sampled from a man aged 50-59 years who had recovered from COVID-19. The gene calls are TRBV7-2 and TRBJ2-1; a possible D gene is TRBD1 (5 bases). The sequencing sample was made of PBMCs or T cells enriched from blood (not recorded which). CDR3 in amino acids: CASSLGRRDEQFF. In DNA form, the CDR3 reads TGTGCCAGCAGCTTGGGGCGACGCGATGAGCAGTTCTTC.